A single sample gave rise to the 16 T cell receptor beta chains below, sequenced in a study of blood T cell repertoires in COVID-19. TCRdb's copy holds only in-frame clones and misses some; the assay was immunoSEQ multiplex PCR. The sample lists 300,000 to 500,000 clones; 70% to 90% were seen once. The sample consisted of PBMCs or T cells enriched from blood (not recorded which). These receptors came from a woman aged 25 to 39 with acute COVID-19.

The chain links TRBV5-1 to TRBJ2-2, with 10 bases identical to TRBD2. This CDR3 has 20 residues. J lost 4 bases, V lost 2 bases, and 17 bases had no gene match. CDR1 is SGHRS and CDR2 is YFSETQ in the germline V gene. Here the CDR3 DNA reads TGCGCCAGCAGCTTCTCCACCACCGCTTCTAGCGGGGGAATCACCGGGGAGCTGTTTTTT. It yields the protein CASSFSTTASSGGITGELFF.

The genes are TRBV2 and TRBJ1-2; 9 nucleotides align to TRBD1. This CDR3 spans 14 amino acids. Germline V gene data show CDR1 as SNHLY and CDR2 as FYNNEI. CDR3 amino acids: CAQFRDRANYGYTF. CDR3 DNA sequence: TGTGCTCAATTCAGGGACAGGGCTAACTATGGCTACACCTTC. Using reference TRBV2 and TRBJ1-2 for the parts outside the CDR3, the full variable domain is EPEVTQTPSHQVTQMGQEVILRCVPISNHLYFYWYRQILGQKVEFLVSFYNNEISEKSEIFDDQFSVERPDGSNFTLKIRSTKLEDSAMYFCAQFRDRANYGYTFGSGTRLTVV.

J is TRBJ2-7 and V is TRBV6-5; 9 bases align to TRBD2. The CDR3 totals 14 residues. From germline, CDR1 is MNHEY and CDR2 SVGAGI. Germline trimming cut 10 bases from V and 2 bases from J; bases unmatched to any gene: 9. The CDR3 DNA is TGTGCCACCGAAACTAGCGGGCTACCCTACGAGCAGTACTTC. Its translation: CATETSGLPYEQYF.

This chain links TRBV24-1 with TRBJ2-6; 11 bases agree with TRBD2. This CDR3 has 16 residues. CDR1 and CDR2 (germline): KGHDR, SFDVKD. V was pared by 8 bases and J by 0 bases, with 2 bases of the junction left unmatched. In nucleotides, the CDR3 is TGTGCCACCACTAGCGGGGGGTCCTCTGGGGCCAACGTCCTGACTTTC. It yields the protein CATTSGGSSGANVLTF.

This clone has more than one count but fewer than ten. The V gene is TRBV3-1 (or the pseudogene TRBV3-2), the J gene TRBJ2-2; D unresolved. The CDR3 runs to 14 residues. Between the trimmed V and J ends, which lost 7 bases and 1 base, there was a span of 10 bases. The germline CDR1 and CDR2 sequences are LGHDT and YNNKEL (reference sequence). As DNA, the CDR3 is TGTGCCAGCAACCTACAGCAGAACACCGGGGAGCTGTTTTTT. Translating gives CASNLQQNTGELFF.

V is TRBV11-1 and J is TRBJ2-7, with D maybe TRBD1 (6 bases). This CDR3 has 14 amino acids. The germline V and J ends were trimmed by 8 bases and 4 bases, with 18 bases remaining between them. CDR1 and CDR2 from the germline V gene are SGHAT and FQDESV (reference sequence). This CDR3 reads CASSNGYQGYEQYF. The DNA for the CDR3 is TGTGCCAGCTCTAACGGTTACCAGGGGTACGAGCAGTACTTC.

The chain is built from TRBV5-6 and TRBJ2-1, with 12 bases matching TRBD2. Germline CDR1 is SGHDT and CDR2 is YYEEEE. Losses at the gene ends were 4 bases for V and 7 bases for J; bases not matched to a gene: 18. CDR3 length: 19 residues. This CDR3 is CASSRRTSGVRPAENEQFF. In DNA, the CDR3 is TGTGCCAGCAGCCGAAGGACTAGCGGGGTCCGCCCGGCGGAGAATGAGCAGTTCTTC.

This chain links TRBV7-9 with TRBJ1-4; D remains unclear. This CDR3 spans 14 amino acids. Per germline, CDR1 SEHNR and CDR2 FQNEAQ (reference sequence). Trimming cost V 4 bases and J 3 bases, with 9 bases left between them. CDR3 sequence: CASSSGGSNEKLFF. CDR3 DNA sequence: TGTGCCAGCAGCTCGGGAGGGTCTAATGAAAAACTGTTTTTT.

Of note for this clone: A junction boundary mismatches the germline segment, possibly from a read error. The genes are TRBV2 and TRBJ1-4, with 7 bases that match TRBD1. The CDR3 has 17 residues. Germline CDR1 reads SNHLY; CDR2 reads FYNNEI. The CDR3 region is CASTERGPSRAHEKLFF. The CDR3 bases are TGTGCCAGCACTGAAAGGGGGCCCTCCCGGGCTCATGAAAAACTGTTTTTT.

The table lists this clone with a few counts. The CDR3 protein is CASSQVTDRGGGELFF. In DNA form, the CDR3 reads TGTGCCAGCAGCCAAGTAACGGACAGGGGTGGCGGGGAGCTGTTTTTT. V is TRBV3-1 (or the pseudogene TRBV3-2) and J is TRBJ2-2, with TRBD1 identical over 9 bases. The CDR3 spans 16 residues. Unmatched junction bases numbered 7, after V lost 1 base and J lost 7 bases. From germline, CDR1 is LGHDT and CDR2 YNNKEL (reference sequence).

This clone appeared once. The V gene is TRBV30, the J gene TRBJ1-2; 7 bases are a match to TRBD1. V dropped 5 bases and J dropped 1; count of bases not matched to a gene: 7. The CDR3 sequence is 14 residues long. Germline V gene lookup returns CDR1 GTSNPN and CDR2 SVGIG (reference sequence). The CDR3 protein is CAWGDRVNNYGYTF. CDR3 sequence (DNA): TGTGCCTGGGGCGACAGGGTCAATAACTATGGCTACACCTTC.

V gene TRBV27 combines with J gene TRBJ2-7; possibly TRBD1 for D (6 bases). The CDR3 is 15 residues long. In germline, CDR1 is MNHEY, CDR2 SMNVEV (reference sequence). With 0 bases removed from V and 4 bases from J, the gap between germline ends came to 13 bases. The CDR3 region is CASSLSQGRNYEQYF. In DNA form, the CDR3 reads TGTGCCAGCAGTTTATCACAGGGCCGGAATTACGAGCAGTACTTC.

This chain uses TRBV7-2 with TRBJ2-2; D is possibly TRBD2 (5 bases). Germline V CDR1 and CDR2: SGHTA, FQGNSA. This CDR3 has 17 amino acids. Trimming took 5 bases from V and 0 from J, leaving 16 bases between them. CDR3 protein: CASSPGVERANTGELFF. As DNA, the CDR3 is TGTGCCAGCAGCCCCGGGGTCGAGCGCGCGAACACCGGGGAGCTGTTTTTT.

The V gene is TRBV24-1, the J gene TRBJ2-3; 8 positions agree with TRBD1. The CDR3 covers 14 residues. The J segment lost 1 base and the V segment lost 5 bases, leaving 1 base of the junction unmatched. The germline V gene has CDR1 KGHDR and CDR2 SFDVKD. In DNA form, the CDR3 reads TGTGCCACCAGTGCGACAGGGGGCACAGATACGCAGTATTTT. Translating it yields CATSATGGTDTQYF.

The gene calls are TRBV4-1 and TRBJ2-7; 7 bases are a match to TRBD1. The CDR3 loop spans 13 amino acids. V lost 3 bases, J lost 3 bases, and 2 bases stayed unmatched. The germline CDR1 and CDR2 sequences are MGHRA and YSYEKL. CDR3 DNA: TGCGCCAGCAGCCACGGGACAGACTACGAGCAGTACTTC. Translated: CASSHGTDYEQYF.

CDR3 in amino acids: CAWSGTSGPLTDTQYF. As DNA, the CDR3 is TGTGCCTGGAGTGGGACTAGCGGCCCTCTAACAGATACGCAGTATTTT. The chain uses TRBV30 and TRBJ2-3; the match to TRBD2 covers 10 bases. The V gene's germline CDR1 is GTSNPN and CDR2 SVGIG (reference sequence). V shed 1 base, J shed 3 bases, and the junction held 7 bases outside the gene matches. The CDR3 extends over 16 amino acids.